The next 22 T cell receptor beta chains were all read from a single sample in a study of Ad26.COV2.S vaccination and SARS-CoV-2 variants. The treatment is: some 19 received Ad26.COV2.S at low or high dose, single or two shots; about 5 received placebo; per-sample allocation not given. Sample collection was performed on day 63 after the first vaccine or placebo injection. Assay used: immunoSEQ multiplex PCR; TCRdb lists only in-frame clones, some missing. The sample yields some 250,000 clones, roughly 88% seen once. The starting material was peripheral blood, obtained in a trial of Ad26.COV2.S vaccine versus placebo. All receptors come from a person between 18 and 60 years old who received the Ad26.COV2.S COVID-19 vaccine or a placebo.

The genes are TRBV15 and TRBJ2-3, with 9 bases matching TRBD2. The CDR3 covers 19 residues. V was pared by 5 bases and J by 6 bases, with 21 bases of the junction left unmatched. CDR1 is LNHNV and CDR2 is YYDKDF in the germline V gene (reference sequence). The CDR3 nucleotides are TGTGCCACCAGCCCGTCTCCCACGGGGAGTAGCGGGAGTGTGGATACGCAGTATTTT. Its protein is CATSPSPTGSSGSVDTQYF. The full variable domain, rest sourced from reference TRBV15 and TRBJ2-3, is DAMVIQNPRYQVTQFGKPVTLSCSQTLNHNVMYWYQQKSSQAPKLLFHYYDKDFNNEADTPDNFQSRRPNTSFCFLDIRSPGLGDTAMYLCATSPSPTGSSGSVDTQYFGPGTRLTVL.

This clone has just one count. V usage is TRBV7-9 and J usage is TRBJ2-5; D unresolved. Germline CDR1 is SEHNR and CDR2 is FQNEAQ (reference sequence). V was shortened by 4 bases and J by 4 bases, with 7 bases between the two germline ends. The length of the CDR3 is 12 residues. The CDR3 bases are TGTGCCAGCAGCTCCATCGGAGAGACCCAGTACTTC. Encoded protein: CASSSIGETQYF.

The V gene is TRBV28, the J gene TRBJ1-1; the D gene is possibly TRBD1 (5 bases). Germline values: CDR1 MDHEN, CDR2 SYDVKM. The CDR3 spans 15 residues. Trimming removed 6 bases at V and 3 bases at J, with 17 bases between. In DNA, the CDR3 is TGTGCCAGCAGAATAGGAGGGTTGGGGGACACTGAAGCTTTCTTT. Amino acids: CASRIGGLGDTEAFF.

The table lists this clone with a few counts. This chain uses TRBV19 with TRBJ1-2; possibly TRBD1 for D (6 bases). CDR1 is LNHDA, CDR2 SQIVND, per germline (reference sequence). The CDR3 has 14 amino acids. V shed 5 bases and J shed 4 bases, with 14 bases lying between them. CDR3 residues: CASSEGQRSYGYTF. DNA for the CDR3: TGTGCCAGTAGTGAAGGACAGAGGAGCTATGGCTACACCTTC.

CDR3 amino acids: CASSPAGQANSPLHF. CDR3 coding DNA: TGTGCCAGCAGCCCCGCGGGACAGGCTAATTCACCCCTCCACTTT. The genes are TRBV7-2 and TRBJ1-6, with 8 positions matching TRBD1. This CDR3 has 15 amino acids. With V trimmed by 5 bases and J by 6 bases, 6 bases remained unmatched. Germline-derived CDR1 and CDR2 are SGHTA and FQGNSA.

This clone was found once. The chain combines TRBV19 with TRBJ2-3, with 8 bases aligning to TRBD2. Looked up from germline, CDR1 is LNHDA and CDR2 is SQIVND (reference sequence). V gave up 7 bases and J gave up 4 bases; unmatched junction bases: 10. CDR3 length: 15 amino acids. CDR3 amino acids: CASTMGLGIADTQYF. Written as DNA, the CDR3 is TGTGCCAGTACCATGGGACTAGGAATCGCAGATACGCAGTATTTT.

J is TRBJ1-2 and V is TRBV30; D uncertain. The CDR3 has 16 residues. The germline CDR1 and CDR2 sequences are GTSNPN and SVGIG (reference sequence). The V and J ends lost 4 bases and 0 bases respectively, with 18 bases between them. The CDR3 region has the DNA TGTGCCTGGATTCCGGGTTCAGTGCTCTCTAACTATGGCTACACCTTC. Translated, it gives CAWIPGSVLSNYGYTF. The entire variable domain, with the rest obtained from reference TRBV30 and TRBJ1-2, is as follows: SQTIHQWPATLVQPVGSPLSLECTVEGTSNPNLYWYRQAAGRGLQLLFYSVGIGQISSEVPQNLSASRPQDRQFILSSKKLLLSDSGFYLCAWIPGSVLSNYGYTFGSGTRLTVV.

This rearrangement joins TRBV1 to TRBJ2-1. TRBV1 is listed as a pseudogene. This CDR3 region has 13 residues. The CDR3 reads CTSSQDDRLKQFF. CDR3 coding DNA: TGCACCAGCAGCCAAGATGACCGGCTGAAGCAGTTCTTC.

This clone has just one count. This sequence joins TRBV3-1 (or the pseudogene TRBV3-2) and TRBJ2-7, with a possible D match to TRBD2 (6 bases). The CDR3 runs 12 residues. CDR1 and CDR2 from the germline V gene are LGHDT and YNNKEL (reference sequence). V was pared by 6 bases and J by 4 bases, with 10 bases between. CDR3 coding DNA: TGTGCCAGCAGAAAGGGGAGGTACGAGCAGTACTTC. Residues: CASRKGRYEQYF.

The rearrangement uses TRBV18 and TRBJ1-5; D may be TRBD1 (5 bases). Trimming left V 2 bases short and J 3 bases short, with 8 bases between. CDR1 and CDR2 (germline): KGHSH, LQKENI. The CDR3 has 14 residues. The CDR3 loop reads CASSPNRSNQPQHF. The CDR3 region has the DNA TGTGCCAGCTCACCAAACAGGTCCAATCAGCCCCAGCATTTT.

The chain carries TRBV28 and TRBJ2-7, with D hard to call. The CDR3 runs 14 residues. V was clipped by 7 bases and J by 4 bases, with 17 bases between them. Per germline, CDR1 MDHEN and CDR2 SYDVKM. This CDR3 is CASTRAVPSYEQYF. CDR3 DNA: TGTGCCAGCACTAGGGCCGTCCCTTCTTACGAGCAGTACTTC. Variable domain in full (rest from reference TRBV28 and TRBJ2-7): DVKVTQSSRYLVKRTGEKVFLECVQDMDHENMFWYRQDPGLGLRLIYFSYDVKMKEKGDIPEGYSVSREKKERFSLILESASTNQTSMYLCASTRAVPSYEQYFGPGTRLTVT.

The chain is built from TRBV25-1 and TRBJ2-7; D is undetermined. This CDR3 region has 13 residues. Germline lookup yields CDR1 MGHDK and CDR2 SYGVNS. Trimming removed 0 bases from V and 3 bases from J, with 6 bases in between. The CDR3 nucleotides read TGTGCCAGCAGTGAATATAACAGCTACGAGCAGTACTTC. Translated: CASSEYNSYEQYF.

The chain employs TRBV7-2 and TRBJ2-3; 13 bases align to TRBD2. CDR1 and CDR2 from the germline V gene are SGHTA and FQGNSA. J was trimmed by 3 bases and V by 2 bases; bases with no gene match: 2. This CDR3 has 16 residues. In DNA form, the CDR3 reads TGTGCCAGCAGCTTAAGGACTAGCGGGGGTACAGATACGCAGTATTTT. It yields the protein CASSLRTSGGTDTQYF.

V gene TRBV5-6 combines with J gene TRBJ2-4, with TRBD2 matching 7 bases. Germline values: CDR1 SGHDT, CDR2 YYEEEE. V dropped 4 bases and J dropped 8; count of bases not matched to a gene: 9. The CDR3 runs to 14 residues. The CDR3, as DNA: TGTGCCAGCAGCCCCACTAACCGGGGGGACATTCAGTACTTC. Translation: CASSPTNRGDIQYF.

The sample holds one count of this clone. The chain combines TRBV5-1 with TRBJ1-1; D unclear. This CDR3 region has 15 residues. V shed 3 bases and J shed 1 base, with 13 bases lying between them. The V gene's germline CDR1 is SGHRS and CDR2 YFSETQ. CDR3 sequence reads: CASSSLVGGNTEAFF. DNA of the CDR3: TGCGCCAGCAGCTCCCTGGTCGGCGGGAACACTGAAGCTTTCTTT.

The chain uses TRBV2 and TRBJ1-5; D is undetermined. The CDR3 has 16 residues. The V and J ends lost 3 bases and 0 bases respectively, with 12 bases between them. Germline CDR1 and CDR2: SNHLY and FYNNEI. CDR3 DNA: TGTGCCAGCAGTGATTGGCGGCAGAATAGCAATCAGCCCCAGCATTTT. This translates into CASSDWRQNSNQPQHF.

This clone appeared a few times. The V call is TRBV27, the J call TRBJ2-1; 11 bases are a match to TRBD2. V lost 5 bases, J lost 6 bases, and 6 bases stayed unmatched. Germline CDR1 reads MNHEY; CDR2 reads SMNVEV (reference sequence). The CDR3 contains 15 residues. The CDR3 bases are TGTGCCAGCAGTACGAATAGCGGGAGGGGCAATGAGCAGTTCTTC. It codes for CASSTNSGRGNEQFF.

The J gene is TRBJ2-2, the V gene TRBV7-9; D not resolved. The ends were cut back, 4 bases at V and 6 bases at J, with 6 bases in the middle. In germline, CDR1 is SEHNR, CDR2 FQNEAQ (reference sequence). The CDR3 extends over 12 amino acids. The CDR3 loop is CASSSLAGELFF. Written as DNA, the CDR3 is TGTGCCAGCAGCTCCCTCGCCGGGGAGCTGTTTTTT.

This clone appeared once. Compared with germline, one end of the junction differs, possibly owing to a read error. This chain connects TRBV6-1 to TRBJ1-5; a weak D match, TRBD1 (6 bases). There are 15 residues in the CDR3. Germline V gene lookup returns CDR1 MNHNS and CDR2 SASEGT. CDR3: CASREGGPGNQPQHF. CDR3 nucleotide sequence: TGTGCCAGCAGGGAAGGGGGGCCGGGCAATCAGCCCCAGCATTTT.

The chain combines TRBV2 with TRBJ2-5; 7 bases align to TRBD2. CDR3 length equals 14 residues. Germline V gene lookup returns CDR1 SNHLY and CDR2 FYNNEI. The J segment lost 5 bases and the V segment lost 8 bases, leaving 11 bases of the junction unmatched. Written as DNA, the CDR3 is TGTGCCAGCTTTGGTCAGGGAGGGCGTGAGACCCAGTACTTC. This sequence encodes CASFGQGGRETQYF.

The gene calls are TRBV10-1 and TRBJ1-6; D unresolved. Per the germline V gene, CDR1 is WNHNN and CDR2 is SYGVQD (reference sequence). The CDR3 is 12 residues long. The V end lost 9 bases, the J end lost 7 bases, and 10 bases lay between the germline ends. The CDR3 nucleotides read TGCGCCAGTTCAGACGGAAATTCACCCCTCCACTTT. Amino acid sequence: CASSDGNSPLHF.

V is TRBV10-1 and J is TRBJ2-5; D possibly matches TRBD1 or TRBD2 (5 bases each). Trimming pared 3 bases from V and 4 bases from J, leaving 15 bases between. Germline values: CDR1 WNHNN, CDR2 SYGVQD (reference sequence). CDR3 length equals 15 residues. The CDR3 loop is CASSEGTFEGETQYF. The CDR3 DNA reads TGCGCCAGCAGTGAAGGGACCTTCGAGGGAGAGACCCAGTACTTC.